Each of the 29 T cell receptor beta chains below was sequenced from the same sample in a study of molecular identifiers for immune sequencing clone quantification (dated by TCRdb to 2017 to 2018). Preparation of the library involved PCR. TCRdb names Illumina HiSeq 4000 as the instrument used. TCRdb took the public reads, trimmed them with fastp at Q25, ran MiXCR for clone calling and kept in-frame beta chains. Rows with one shared CDR3 protein collapse into an entry with the most common genes and DNA. The sample table records 550,000 to 750,000 distinct CDR3 sequences; about 20% of these occur just once. Under 0.95% of the sample rests with the top ten. Sequenced sample: naive CD8+ T cells from blood, with Jurkat cell RNA spiked in. Interpreted using the paper, the cell subset or site label stands for: FACS-sorted CD8+CD4-CCR7+CD45RA+ naive T cells. These receptors all stem from a human donor in good health. Some libraries in this study had Jurkat cell RNA spiked in.

This clonotype showed up just a few times. The junction departs from the called germline gene at one end, perhaps through a read error. The chain carries TRBV28 and TRBJ2-7, with D possibly TRBD2 on 5 matching bases. The germline gives CDR1 MDHEN, CDR2 SYDVKM. The CDR3 has 13 amino acids. Here the CDR3 DNA reads TGTGCCAGCAGTTTGGGGAGATCCTACAAGCAGTACTTC. It encodes CASSLGRSYKQYF.

On this clonotype: A much bigger clone sits one base away, suggesting this may be a read error. The genes are TRBV6-2 or TRBV6-3 and TRBJ2-1, with D perhaps being TRBD1 or TRBD2 (5 bases each). CDR3 length equals 17 residues. Germline V gives CDR1 MNHEY, CDR2 SVGEGT. V dropped 0 bases and J dropped 5 bases, with 17 bases sitting between them. The CDR3 spells CASSYSIRGRADNEQFF. CDR3 DNA sequence: TGTGCCAGCAGTTACTCGATACGGGGACGGGCCGACAATGAGCAGTTCTTC.

The chain joins TRBV30 to TRBJ2-2; D is unresolved. CDR3 length equals 13 residues. The V end lost 7 bases, the J end lost 0 bases, and 9 bases lay between the germline ends. Germline lookup yields CDR1 GTSNPN and CDR2 SVGIG (reference sequence). The CDR3 region has the DNA TGTGCCTCGGTCCGGCCGAACACCGGGGAGCTGTTTTTT. Translating it yields CASVRPNTGELFF.

The sample holds a few counts of this clonotype. This sequence joins TRBV10-3 and TRBJ2-1, with D perhaps assigned TRBD1 or TRBD2 (5 bases each). This CDR3 is 14 amino acids long. Germline values: CDR1 ENHRY, CDR2 SYGVKD. The ends were cut back, 2 bases at V and 8 bases at J, with 13 bases in the middle. CDR3 bases: TGTGCCATCAGTGAGAGGGTGGGGGTGGATGAGCAGTTCTTC. Protein sequence: CAISERVGVDEQFF.

This clonotype was seen repeatedly, ten times or more. The chain has TRBV4-3 and TRBJ1-4, with a weak D call TRBD1 (5 bases). CDR1 is LGHNA and CDR2 is YSLEER in the germline V gene. The CDR3 extends over 15 amino acids. V lost 4 bases to trimming and J lost 3 bases, with 12 bases between them. The CDR3 here is CASSPRGGSNEKLFF. In DNA, the CDR3 is TGCGCCAGCAGCCCCCGTGGGGGTTCTAATGAAAAACTGTTTTTT.

As for this clonotype: A junction boundary mismatches the germline segment, possibly from a read error. The chain combines TRBV29-1 with TRBJ2-2; the match to TRBD1 covers 8 bases. The CDR3 contains 15 residues. Germline V lookup: CDR1 SQVTM, CDR2 ANQGSEA. The DNA for the CDR3 is TGCTGCGTTGAATTGATGACAGGGGTCACCGGGGAGCTGTTTTTT. Translated, it gives CCVELMTGVTGELFF.

The chain uses TRBV11-2 and TRBJ1-5, with D possibly TRBD1 on 5 matching bases. The germline gives CDR1 SGHAT, CDR2 FQNNGV. The CDR3 is 16 residues long. V was cut by 5 bases and J by 0 bases, with 14 bases left in between. DNA of the CDR3: TGTGCCAGCAGCCCTGGCTTGGGGGATAGCAATCAGCCCCAGCATTTT. Protein sequence: CASSPGLGDSNQPQHF. The variable domain in full, with the rest retrieved from reference TRBV11-2 and TRBJ1-5, is EAGVAQSPRYKIIEKRQSVAFWCNPISGHATLYWYQQILGQGPKLLIQFQNNGVVDDSQLPKDRFSAERLKGVDSTLKIQPAKLEDSAVYLCASSPGLGDSNQPQHFGDGTRLSIL.

This clonotype was recorded many times. This chain connects TRBV5-1 to TRBJ2-7; D ambiguous. Trimming took 0 bases from V and 1 from J, leaving 8 bases between them. Germline V gene sequence: CDR1 SGHRS, CDR2 YFSETQ. This CDR3 is built from 14 residues. The chain's CDR3 is CASSLGVLSYEQYF. The CDR3 DNA follows: TGCGCCAGCAGCTTGGGTGTATTATCCTACGAGCAGTACTTC.

In regard to this clonotype: A read error is possible here, since a much larger clone lies one base away. The conserved phenylalanine or tryptophan normally closing the CDR3 is absent here, so this likely arose from a read error. The chain carries TRBV6-5 and TRBJ1-4; D not resolved. The CDR3 contains 14 residues. The V and J ends lost 5 bases and 8 bases respectively, with 15 bases between them. Germline V CDR1 and CDR2: MNHEY, SVGAGI. CDR3 in amino acids: CASSLRLNQEKLFL. CDR3 nucleotide sequence: TGTGCCAGCAGTCTGAGACTGAACCAAGAAAAACTGTTTCTT.

The chain links TRBV4-3 to TRBJ2-7; 12 nucleotides align to TRBD2. The germline gives CDR1 LGHNA, CDR2 YSLEER. CDR3 size: 15 residues. V gave up 2 bases and J gave up 5 bases; unmatched junction bases: 4. DNA for the CDR3: TGCGCCAGCAGCCAATCTAGCGGGGGGGCCCACGAGCAGTACTTC. Amino acid sequence: CASSQSSGGAHEQYF.

This clonotype was detected only once. A read error may explain this, as a much larger clone is one base away. This sequence joins TRBV7-2 and TRBJ2-3, with D possibly being TRBD2 (5 bases). V dropped 5 bases and J dropped 0 bases, with 15 bases sitting between them. Germline assignment: CDR1 SGHTA and CDR2 FQGNSA. The CDR3 loop spans 16 amino acids. CDR3 coding DNA: TGTGCCAGCAGCATTCAGCCAGGAGGAAGCACAGATACGCAGTATTTT. Protein sequence: CASSIQPGGSTDTQYF.

As concerns this clonotype: Mismatch with germline at one junction end may stem from a read error. V usage is TRBV27 and J usage is TRBJ1-5; D is uncertain. The CDR3 runs to 13 residues. The V gene's germline CDR1 is MNHEY and CDR2 SMNVEV (reference sequence). The CDR3 sequence: CDSSRDSNQPQHF. CDR3 sequence (DNA): TGTGACAGCAGTAGGGATAGCAATCAGCCCCAGCATTTT.

This clonotype was detected many times. The V gene is TRBV4-1, the J gene TRBJ2-4, with D hard to call. The germline V and J ends were trimmed by 4 bases and 0 bases, with 10 bases remaining between them. The CDR3 length is 15 residues. Germline V gene lookup returns CDR1 MGHRA and CDR2 YSYEKL. The DNA for the CDR3 is TGCGCCAGCAGCCCTACGGACCTAGCCAAAAACATTCAGTACTTC. It is translated as CASSPTDLAKNIQYF.

The sample holds many counts of this clonotype. The chain employs TRBV7-9 and TRBJ2-5, with 9 nucleotides matching TRBD2. Germline trimming cut 5 bases from V and 2 bases from J; bases unmatched to any gene: 3. Looked up from germline, CDR1 is SEHNR and CDR2 is FQNEAQ (reference sequence). The length of the CDR3 is 14 residues. The CDR3 nucleotides are TGTGCCAGCAGCCGACTAGCGGAACAAGAGACCCAGTACTTC. Translation gives CASSRLAEQETQYF.

There are many counts of this clonotype. This chain joins TRBV28 and TRBJ2-2, with 13 bases that match TRBD2. Germline V CDR1 and CDR2: MDHEN, SYDVKM. The CDR3 runs 17 residues. Trimming took 4 bases from V and 6 from J; bases not matched to a gene: 8. As DNA, the CDR3 is TGTGCCAGCAGTTCTTGGACTAGCGGGAGTCTCGCCGGGGAGCTGTTTTTT. It codes for CASSSWTSGSLAGELFF. The whole variable domain, remainder taken from reference TRBV28 and TRBJ2-2, is DVKVTQSSRYLVKRTGEKVFLECVQDMDHENMFWYRQDPGLGLRLIYFSYDVKMKEKGDIPEGYSVSREKKERFSLILESASTNQTSMYLCASSSWTSGSLAGELFFGEGSRLTVL.

As concerns this clonotype: This may stem from a read error, because a much larger clone lies one nucleotide away. The chain joins TRBV20-1 to TRBJ2-7, with D tentatively TRBD1 or TRBD2 (5 bases each). The CDR3 runs to 14 residues. Per germline, CDR1 DFQATT and CDR2 SNEGSKA (reference sequence). The CDR3 loop is CSARVVGPGYERYF. The CDR3 region has the DNA TGCAGTGCTAGAGTTGTGGGACCCGGCTACGAGCGGTACTTC.

About this clonotype itself: The junction shows a germline mismatch at one end, possibly a read error. V and J are TRBV7-8 and TRBJ1-5; D uncertain. CDR3 length equals 14 residues. Germline-derived CDR1 and CDR2 are SGHVS and FQNEAQ. This chain's CDR3 is CAGSPGPSNQPQHF. The CDR3 coding sequence is TGTGCCGGCAGCCCCGGACCTAGCAATCAGCCCCAGCATTTT.

This chain joins TRBV6-5 and TRBJ2-7; TRBD2 agrees at 9 bases. This CDR3 comprises 14 residues. Germline CDR1 is MNHEY and CDR2 is SVGAGI. The V and J ends lost 8 bases and 4 bases, in that order; junction bases with no gene match: 9. The CDR3 here is CASRFRTSGYEQYF. CDR3 coding DNA: TGTGCCAGCCGTTTTCGAACTAGCGGGTACGAGCAGTACTTC.

Here the CDR3 reads CASSTGDRGYEQYF. The CDR3 DNA is TGTGCCAGCAGCACAGGGGACAGGGGTTACGAGCAGTACTTC. This chain links TRBV9 with TRBJ2-7, with TRBD1 identical over 10 bases. Germline-derived CDR1 and CDR2 are SGDLS and YYNGEE. Trimming at V came to 4 bases and at J to 4 bases, leaving 5 bases not matched to a gene. The CDR3 covers 14 residues.

This clonotype was observed at least ten times. This rearrangement joins TRBV20-1 to TRBJ1-1; possible D gene TRBD1, 5 bases. V lost 4 bases and J lost 1, with 10 bases in between. CDR3 size: 13 residues. Germline V CDR1 and CDR2: DFQATT, SNEGSKA (reference sequence). The CDR3 nucleotides read TGCAGTGCTACGGGACGGGGGAACACTGAAGCTTTCTTT. Translating it yields CSATGRGNTEAFF.

This clonotype has just a few counts. At one of its ends the junction is not consistent with the germline gene, which may arise from a read error. This sequence joins TRBV5-4 and TRBJ2-3; 10 bases match TRBD2. From germline, CDR1 is SGHNT and CDR2 YYREEE (reference sequence). This CDR3 comprises 16 residues. CDR3 sequence reads: CASSSDPSGSTDTRYF. The CDR3 DNA sequence: TGTGCCAGCAGCTCGGATCCTAGCGGGAGTACAGATACGCGGTATTTT.

This clonotype was recorded at least ten times. The chain is built from TRBV6-5 and TRBJ1-6; maybe TRBD1 (6 bases). The germline V and J ends were trimmed by 6 bases and 4 bases, with 10 bases remaining between them. Germline loops: CDR1 MNHEY, CDR2 SVGAGI. The CDR3 is 14 amino acids. CDR3 sequence: CASSTTGYNSPLHF. CDR3 DNA: TGTGCCAGCAGCACTACAGGGTATAATTCACCCCTCCACTTT.

The genes are TRBV4-3 and TRBJ1-3; TRBD1 might be the D (6 bases). The V gene's germline CDR1 is LGHNA and CDR2 YSLEER. The CDR3 covers 16 residues. V was pared by 2 bases and J by 4 bases, with 15 bases between. The CDR3 sequence is CASSQTLGGSGNTIYF. The CDR3 nucleotides read TGCGCCAGCAGCCAAACTTTAGGGGGATCGGGAAACACCATATATTTT.

This clonotype was seen ten or more times. This chain uses TRBV28 with TRBJ2-5; TRBD1 aligns across 7 bases. Germline V CDR1 and CDR2: MDHEN, SYDVKM. The length of the CDR3 is 16 residues. With V trimmed by 6 bases and J by 1 base, 11 bases remained unmatched. Here the CDR3 reads CASSTTGVSGQETQYF. The CDR3 DNA follows: TGTGCCAGCAGCACAACAGGGGTTTCCGGCCAAGAGACCCAGTACTTC.

This clonotype came up many times. The rearrangement links TRBV19 to TRBJ2-6; D is unresolved. From germline, CDR1 is LNHDA and CDR2 SQIVND (reference sequence). This CDR3 spans 14 amino acids. Between the trimmed V and J ends, which lost 2 bases and 2 bases, there was a span of 4 bases. The CDR3 here is CASSIITGANVLTF. For the CDR3, the DNA is TGTGCCAGTAGTATAATTACTGGGGCCAACGTCCTGACTTTC.

This clonotype has ten or more counts. V and J are TRBV5-1 and TRBJ2-2; TRBD2 agrees at 9 bases. The ends lost 0 bases at V and 4 bases at J; junction bases unmatched: 10. CDR3 length: 18 amino acids. Germline CDR1 is SGHRS and CDR2 is YFSETQ. The CDR3 DNA reads as TGCGCCAGCAGCTTGGCCGGCGGGGGGGACTGGACCACCGGGGAGCTGTTTTTT. Residues: CASSLAGGGDWTTGELFF.

In its sample, this clonotype was seen a few times. The genes are TRBV11-2 and TRBJ2-7; 7 bases line up with TRBD2. The CDR3 has 15 amino acids. Germline CDR1 SGHAT, CDR2 FQNNGV. V lost 6 bases to trimming and J lost 6 bases; unmatched junction nucleotides: 14. In DNA form, the CDR3 reads TGTGCCAGCAGGCCCAATCTTCAGGGCGGGGGCGAGCAGTACTTC. Its translation: CASRPNLQGGGEQYF.

This clonotype was seen repeatedly, ten times or more. The rearrangement links TRBV20-1 to TRBJ2-5; D unresolved. The CDR3 is made up of 11 amino acids. V was shortened by 5 bases and J by 5 bases, with 9 bases between the two germline ends. Germline V gene data show CDR1 as DFQATT and CDR2 as SNEGSKA (reference sequence). Here the CDR3 DNA reads TGCAGTGCTGAGGATGAGGAGACCCAGTACTTC. Its translation is CSAEDEETQYF.

This clonotype has a count of ten or more. The chain couples TRBV7-9 to TRBJ1-1; D uncertain. Deletions cut 10 bases from V and 5 bases from J, with 14 bases between. CDR3 length: 12 amino acids. Germline V gives CDR1 SEHNR, CDR2 FQNEAQ (reference sequence). The DNA of the CDR3 is TGTGCCACCCGTGGAGGGAAGACTGAAGCTTTCTTT. It is translated as CATRGGKTEAFF.